The 10 T cell receptor beta chains reported below all come from one sample, sequenced in a study of shared clonotypes between healthy human individuals. Profiled with immunoSEQ multiplex PCR; TCRdb holds only in-frame clones, not every one. The sample has millions of clones; roughly 93% are singletons. Sequencing was performed on naive CD4+ T cells from PBMCs. Subset of the sample: CD45RA+ positively selected. These receptors were collected from a man aged 18 to 30 in good health. Some clones in this sample may be carry-over from other donors' samples.

The chain links TRBV5-4 to TRBJ2-5, with 11 bases fitting TRBD2. Germline CDR1 reads SGHNT; CDR2 reads YYREEE (reference sequence). The CDR3 has 18 amino acids. The V gene end was trimmed by 0 bases and the J gene end by 1 base; junction bases not matched to a gene: 8. This CDR3 is CASSLGRLAGGLQETQYF. DNA of the CDR3: TGTGCCAGCAGCTTGGGACGTCTAGCGGGAGGTCTCCAAGAGACCCAGTACTTC.

The V and J genes are TRBV6-5 and TRBJ2-3; 8 nucleotides line up with TRBD2. This CDR3 contains 15 residues. With V trimmed by 6 bases and J by 0 bases, 5 bases remained unmatched. The germline gives CDR1 MNHEY, CDR2 SVGAGI. The CDR3 nucleotides read TGTGCCAGCAGGAATAGCGGGACTAGCACAGATACGCAGTATTTT. It yields the protein CASRNSGTSTDTQYF.

This clone was observed a handful of times. The chain employs TRBV28 and TRBJ1-1, with D possibly matching TRBD1 (5 bases). CDR1 MDHEN and CDR2 SYDVKM come from the germline V gene. The length of the CDR3 is 11 residues. Trimming took off 11 bases at V and 9 bases at J, with 16 bases between the two ends. In nucleotides, the CDR3 is TGTGCCGTGGGGACCGCCACCAAAGCTTTCTTT. The encoded protein is CAVGTATKAFF.

The rearrangement links TRBV19 to TRBJ2-7; 9 nucleotides line up with TRBD2. V dropped 5 bases and J dropped 3; count of bases not matched to a gene: 2. The CDR3 spans 13 residues. The germline V gene encodes CDR1 LNHDA and CDR2 SQIVND (reference sequence). The DNA for the CDR3 is TGTGCCAGTAGTTTACTAGCGGGCTACGAGCAGTACTTC. This codes for CASSLLAGYEQYF.

The rearrangement joins TRBV5-1 to TRBJ2-2, with a weak D call TRBD1 (6 bases). V lost 4 bases to trimming and J lost 5 bases, with 21 bases between them. Germline V gene sequence: CDR1 SGHRS, CDR2 YFSETQ. The CDR3 is 17 amino acids. The CDR3, as DNA: TGCGCCAGCAGCAGAACCTCGGCAGGGGCTGGGACCGGGGAGCTGTTTTTT. This codes for CASSRTSAGAGTGELFF. The full variable domain, with the rest looked up from reference TRBV5-1 and TRBJ2-2, is KAGVTQTPRYLIKTRGQQVTLSCSPISGHRSVSWYQQTPGQGLQFLFEYFSETQRNKGNFPGRFSGRQFSNSRSEMNVSTLELGDSALYLCASSRTSAGAGTGELFFGEGSRLTVL.

The chain uses TRBV19 and TRBJ2-3, with 12 nucleotides matching TRBD2. The germline V gene encodes CDR1 LNHDA and CDR2 SQIVND (reference sequence). The CDR3 loop spans 19 amino acids. Losses at the gene ends were 7 bases for V and 4 bases for J; bases not matched to a gene: 18. The CDR3 loop reads CASTKRSASGRALPDTQYF. The CDR3, as DNA: TGTGCCAGTACGAAGCGGTCGGCTAGCGGGAGGGCCCTCCCAGATACGCAGTATTTT.

V gene TRBV7-2 combines with J gene TRBJ2-1; D perhaps matches TRBD2 (6 bases). The V and J ends lost 2 bases and 5 bases respectively, with 16 bases between them. The length of the CDR3 is 16 residues. Germline CDR1 reads SGHTA; CDR2 reads FQGNSA. The CDR3, as DNA: TGTGCCAGCAGCTTACAAGCGGGCGTACTTAACAATGAGCAGTTCTTC. Protein product: CASSLQAGVLNNEQFF.

The chain joins TRBV14 to TRBJ2-2; D gene unclear. Trimming pared 1 base from V and 1 base from J, leaving 10 bases between. The CDR3 is 16 amino acids. Germline V gives CDR1 SGHDN, CDR2 FVKESK. CDR3: CASSQGVWGNTGELFF. The DNA for the CDR3 is TGTGCCAGCAGCCAAGGGGTCTGGGGGAACACCGGGGAGCTGTTTTTT.

The V and J genes are TRBV5-1 and TRBJ2-1, with TRBD1 identical over 10 bases. The CDR3 has 14 residues. Germline V lookup: CDR1 SGHRS, CDR2 YFSETQ. Germline trimming cut 4 bases from V and 9 bases from J; bases unmatched to any gene: 7. As DNA, the CDR3 is TGCGCCAGCAGCGGACGACAGGGGGCTGGTGAGCAGTTCTTC. Protein product: CASSGRQGAGEQFF.

The chain links TRBV28 to TRBJ2-7, with 11 bases that match TRBD1. CDR1 MDHEN and CDR2 SYDVKM come from the germline V gene. With V trimmed by 7 bases and J by 7 bases, 12 bases remained unmatched. The CDR3 is 15 residues long. Here the CDR3 reads CASTPPGTGGREQYF. Written as DNA, the CDR3 is TGTGCCAGCACTCCCCCCGGGACAGGGGGAAGGGAGCAGTACTTC.